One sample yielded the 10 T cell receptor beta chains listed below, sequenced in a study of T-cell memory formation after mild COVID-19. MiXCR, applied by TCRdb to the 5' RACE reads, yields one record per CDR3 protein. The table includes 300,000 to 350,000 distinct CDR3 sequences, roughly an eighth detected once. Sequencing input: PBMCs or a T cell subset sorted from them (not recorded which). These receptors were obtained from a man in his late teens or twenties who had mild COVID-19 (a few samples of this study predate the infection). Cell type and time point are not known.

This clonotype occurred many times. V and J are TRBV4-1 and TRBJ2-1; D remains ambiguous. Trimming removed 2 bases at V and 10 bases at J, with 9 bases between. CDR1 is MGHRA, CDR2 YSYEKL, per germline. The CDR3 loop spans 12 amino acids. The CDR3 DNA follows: TGCGCCAGCAGCCAATCAAGGTTAGAGCAGTTCTTC. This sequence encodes CASSQSRLEQFF.

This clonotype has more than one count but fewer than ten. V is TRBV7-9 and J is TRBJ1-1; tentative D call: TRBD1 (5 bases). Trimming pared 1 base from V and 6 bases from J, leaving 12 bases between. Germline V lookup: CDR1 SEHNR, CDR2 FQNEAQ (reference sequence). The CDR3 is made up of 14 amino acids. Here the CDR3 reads CASSLDQGNAEAFF. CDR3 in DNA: TGTGCCAGCAGCTTAGATCAGGGTAACGCTGAAGCTTTCTTT.

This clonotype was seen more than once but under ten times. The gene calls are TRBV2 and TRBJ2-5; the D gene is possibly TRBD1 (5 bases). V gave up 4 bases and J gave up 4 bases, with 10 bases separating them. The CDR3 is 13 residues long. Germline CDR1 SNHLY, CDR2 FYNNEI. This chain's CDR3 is CASSGQLVETQYF. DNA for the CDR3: TGTGCCAGCAGTGGACAGTTAGTAGAGACCCAGTACTTC.

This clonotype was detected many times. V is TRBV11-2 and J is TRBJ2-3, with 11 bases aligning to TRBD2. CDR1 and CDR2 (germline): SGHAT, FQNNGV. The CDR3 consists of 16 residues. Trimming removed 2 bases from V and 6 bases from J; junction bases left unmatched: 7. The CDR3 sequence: CASSLRWTSGRDTQYF. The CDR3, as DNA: TGTGCCAGCAGCTTAAGGTGGACTAGCGGGCGGGATACGCAGTATTTT.

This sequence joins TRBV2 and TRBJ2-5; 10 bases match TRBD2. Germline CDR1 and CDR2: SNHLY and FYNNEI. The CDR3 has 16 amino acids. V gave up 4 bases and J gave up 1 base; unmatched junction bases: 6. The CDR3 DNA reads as TGTGCCAGCAGTGGAGGAATAGCGGGGGGCCAAGAGACCCAGTACTTC. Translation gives CASSGGIAGGQETQYF. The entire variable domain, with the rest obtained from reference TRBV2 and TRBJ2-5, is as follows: EPEVTQTPSHQVTQMGQEVILRCVPISNHLYFYWYRQILGQKVEFLVSFYNNEISEKSEIFDDQFSVERPDGSNFTLKIRSTKLEDSAMYFCASSGGIAGGQETQYFGPGTRLLVL.

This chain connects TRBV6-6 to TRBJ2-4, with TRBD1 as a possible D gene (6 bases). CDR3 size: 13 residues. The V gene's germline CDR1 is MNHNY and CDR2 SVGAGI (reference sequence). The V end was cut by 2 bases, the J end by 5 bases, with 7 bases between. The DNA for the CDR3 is TGTGCCAGCAGTTACCGACAGGAAAACATTCAGTACTTC. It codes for CASSYRQENIQYF.

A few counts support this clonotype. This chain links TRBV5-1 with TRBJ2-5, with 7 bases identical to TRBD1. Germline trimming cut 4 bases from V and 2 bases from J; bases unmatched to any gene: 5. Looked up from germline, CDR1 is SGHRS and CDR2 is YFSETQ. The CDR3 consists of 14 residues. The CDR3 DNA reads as TGCGCCAGCAGCGTTTTCAGGGGGCAAGAGACCCAGTACTTC. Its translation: CASSVFRGQETQYF.

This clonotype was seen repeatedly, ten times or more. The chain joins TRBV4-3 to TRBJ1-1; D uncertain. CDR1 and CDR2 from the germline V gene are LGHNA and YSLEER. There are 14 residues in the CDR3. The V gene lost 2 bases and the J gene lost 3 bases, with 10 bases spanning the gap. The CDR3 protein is CASSQTIGDTEAFF. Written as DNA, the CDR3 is TGCGCCAGCAGCCAAACAATCGGGGACACTGAAGCTTTCTTT.

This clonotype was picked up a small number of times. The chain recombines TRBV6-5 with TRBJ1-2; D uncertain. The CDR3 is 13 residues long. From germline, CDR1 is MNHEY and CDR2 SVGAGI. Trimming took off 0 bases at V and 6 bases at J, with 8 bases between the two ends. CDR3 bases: TGTGCCAGCAGTTACTCGAACGGAGATGGCTACACCTTC. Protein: CASSYSNGDGYTF.

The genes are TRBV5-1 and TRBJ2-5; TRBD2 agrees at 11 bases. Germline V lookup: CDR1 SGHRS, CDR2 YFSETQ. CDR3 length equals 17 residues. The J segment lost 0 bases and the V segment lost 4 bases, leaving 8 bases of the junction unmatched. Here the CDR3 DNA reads TGCGCCAGCAGCCCATACACTAGCGGGAGATACCAAGAGACCCAGTACTTC. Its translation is CASSPYTSGRYQETQYF.